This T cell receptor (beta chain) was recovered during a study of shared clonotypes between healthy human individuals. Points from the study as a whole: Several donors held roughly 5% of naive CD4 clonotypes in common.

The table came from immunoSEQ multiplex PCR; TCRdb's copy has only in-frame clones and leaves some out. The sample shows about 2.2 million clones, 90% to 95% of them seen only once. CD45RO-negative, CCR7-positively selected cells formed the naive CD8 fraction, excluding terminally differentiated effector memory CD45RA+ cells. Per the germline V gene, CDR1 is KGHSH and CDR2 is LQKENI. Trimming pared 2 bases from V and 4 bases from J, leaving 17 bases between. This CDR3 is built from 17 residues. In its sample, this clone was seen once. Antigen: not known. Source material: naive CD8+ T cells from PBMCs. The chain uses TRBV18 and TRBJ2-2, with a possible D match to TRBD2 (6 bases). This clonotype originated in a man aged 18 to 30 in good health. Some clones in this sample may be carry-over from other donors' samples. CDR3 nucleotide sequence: TGTGCCAGCTCACCAGCGGGAACTAGGATCTCCACCGGGGAGCTGTTTTTT. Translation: CASSPAGTRISTGELFF.